One sample yielded the 5 T cell receptor beta chains listed below, sequenced in a study of blood T cell repertoires in COVID-19. The protocol was immunoSEQ multiplex PCR, while the TCRdb copy is restricted to in-frame clones and leaves out a portion. This sample has 390,000 or so clones, with around 87% found just once. The sequencing sample was made of peripheral blood. The source is a woman in her 30s with COVID-19, enrolled during active disease.

The chain is built from TRBV4-2 and TRBJ2-6; TRBD1 matches 9 bases. The germline CDR1 and CDR2 sequences are LGHNA and YNFKEQ. V trimming: 4 bases; J trimming: 1 base; junction bases outside the gene matches: 5. The CDR3 is made up of 17 amino acids. CDR3 loop: CASSPGQGGSGANVLTF. CDR3 nucleotides: TGTGCCAGCAGCCCGGGACAGGGAGGTTCTGGGGCCAACGTCCTGACTTTC.

The V gene is TRBV15, the J gene TRBJ2-1; weak D call: TRBD2 (5 bases). The CDR3 is made up of 15 amino acids. The germline V gene has CDR1 LNHNV and CDR2 YYDKDF (reference sequence). V shed 1 base and J shed 9 bases, with 16 bases lying between them. CDR3: CATSRGTFSRPEQFF. CDR3 DNA sequence: TGTGCCACCAGCAGAGGGACTTTTAGCAGGCCTGAGCAGTTCTTC.

This clone appeared a few times. The V gene is TRBV19, the J gene TRBJ2-1, with a weak D call TRBD2 (6 bases). This CDR3 has 14 amino acids. From germline, CDR1 is LNHDA and CDR2 SQIVND (reference sequence). V was clipped by 8 bases and J by 3 bases, with 14 bases between them. For the CDR3, the DNA is TGTGCCAGTGCCCGGGACTTCCGCTACAATGAGCAGTTCTTC. It encodes CASARDFRYNEQFF. The full variable domain, in which reference TRBV19 and TRBJ2-1 provide the parts outside the CDR3, is DGGITQSPKYLFRKEGQNVTLSCEQNLNHDAMYWYRQDPGQGLRLIYYSQIVNDFQKGDIAEGYSVSREKKESFPLTVTSAQKNPTAFYLCASARDFRYNEQFFGPGTRLTVL.

The J gene is TRBJ2-5, the V gene TRBV5-4; 8 nucleotides match TRBD1. The CDR3 is 13 residues long. J was trimmed by 5 bases and V by 5 bases; bases with no gene match: 5. Germline CDR1 reads SGHNT; CDR2 reads YYREEE (reference sequence). CDR3 in DNA: TGTGCCAGCAGGGTGACAGGGGAGGAGACCCAGTACTTC. Translated, it gives CASRVTGEETQYF.

The gene calls are TRBV18 and TRBJ1-4, with 9 bases that match TRBD1. V was pared by 5 bases and J by 2 bases, with 0 bases of the junction left unmatched. There are 14 residues in the CDR3. Germline assignment: CDR1 KGHSH and CDR2 LQKENI. In nucleotides, the CDR3 is TGTGCCAGCTCAGGACAGGGGACTAATGAAAAACTGTTTTTT. Its translation: CASSGQGTNEKLFF.